The 20 T cell receptor beta chains reported below all come from one sample, sequenced in a study of T cell changes during pregnancy in multiple sclerosis. Sequencing used immunoSEQ multiplex PCR; TCRdb keeps in-frame clones, though not all of them. This table has about 94,000 clones, around 94% appearing once. Sequencing used peripheral blood, obtained in the third trimester of pregnancy. These receptors were obtained from a female donor with multiple sclerosis, enrolled in a pregnancy study.

The chain has TRBV4-3 and TRBJ1-3; TRBD1 matches at 10 bases. V gave up 2 bases and J gave up 3 bases; unmatched junction bases: 10. The germline CDR1 and CDR2 sequences are LGHNA and YSLEER. The CDR3 contains 18 residues. The CDR3 region is CASSQSHSTGGNGNTIYF. In DNA, the CDR3 is TGCGCCAGCAGCCAATCCCATTCGACAGGGGGCAATGGAAACACCATATATTTT.

The V call is TRBV19, the J call TRBJ1-2; 8 nucleotides match TRBD1. The length of the CDR3 is 14 residues. J was trimmed by 7 bases and V by 5 bases; bases with no gene match: 9. The germline V gene encodes CDR1 LNHDA and CDR2 SQIVND (reference sequence). CDR3 protein: CASSPGQGSIGYTF. The CDR3 DNA reads as TGTGCCAGTAGTCCTGGACAGGGTTCGATTGGCTACACCTTC. Looking up the rest from reference TRBV19 and TRBJ1-2 gives the full variable domain: DGGITQSPKYLFRKEGQNVTLSCEQNLNHDAMYWYRQDPGQGLRLIYYSQIVNDFQKGDIAEGYSVSREKKESFPLTVTSAQKNPTAFYLCASSPGQGSIGYTFGSGTRLTVV.

This chain uses TRBV2 with TRBJ2-7; 8 bases fit TRBD1. Germline V CDR1 and CDR2: SNHLY, FYNNEI. V lost 9 bases to trimming and J lost 5 bases; unmatched junction nucleotides: 9. The CDR3 extends over 13 amino acids. CDR3 loop: CASRTGLGHEQYF. CDR3 nucleotides: TGTGCCAGTCGGACAGGGCTTGGCCACGAGCAGTACTTC.

The CDR3 protein is CASSDLTDYEQYF. The CDR3 nucleotides read TGTGCCAGCAGCGATCTTACAGACTACGAGCAGTACTTC. This rearrangement joins TRBV7-6 to TRBJ2-7; D gene unclear. This CDR3 contains 13 residues. The V and J ends lost 5 bases and 3 bases respectively, with 11 bases between them. Per the germline V gene, CDR1 is SGHVS and CDR2 is FNYEAQ.

The rearrangement links TRBV7-9 to TRBJ2-7; 8 bases are shared with TRBD1. The CDR3 sequence is 16 residues long. Unmatched junction bases numbered 16, after V lost 5 bases and J lost 7 bases. The V gene's germline CDR1 is SEHNR and CDR2 FQNEAQ (reference sequence). CDR3 sequence reads: CASSPRSTGVPWEQYF. CDR3 in DNA: TGTGCCAGCAGCCCACGTTCGACAGGGGTCCCTTGGGAGCAGTACTTC.

The V and J genes are TRBV11-2 and TRBJ2-1, with a possible D match to TRBD2 (6 bases). Germline-derived CDR1 and CDR2 are SGHAT and FQNNGV. The CDR3 consists of 16 residues. Trimming pared 1 base from V and 4 bases from J, leaving 14 bases between. The CDR3 DNA is TGTGCCAGCAGCTTAGGGGTGGGAGGTGGTTACAATGAGCAGTTCTTC. Protein sequence: CASSLGVGGGYNEQFF.

The table lists this clone with a count of one. The chain is built from TRBV5-1 and TRBJ1-2, with 10 nucleotides matching TRBD1. Germline CDR1 and CDR2: SGHRS and YFSETQ. V lost 0 bases and J lost 8; bases outside the gene matches: 4. The CDR3 extends over 14 amino acids. This CDR3 reads CASSLAGTGDGYTF. In DNA form, the CDR3 reads TGCGCCAGCAGCTTGGCCGGGACAGGGGACGGCTACACCTTC.

The table lists this clone with a count of one. V gene TRBV19 combines with J gene TRBJ1-5, with D possibly matching TRBD1 (5 bases). Germline CDR1 LNHDA, CDR2 SQIVND (reference sequence). CDR3 length equals 15 residues. V was trimmed by 3 bases and J by 10 bases, leaving 19 bases between them. The DNA of the CDR3 is TGTGCCAGTAGTATCGATAACAGGCCCCTATCTCCCCAGCATTTT. Translating gives CASSIDNRPLSPQHF.

The chain has TRBV2 and TRBJ1-2; 8 bases map to TRBD1. This CDR3 region has 14 residues. Trimming took 6 bases from V and 8 from J; bases not matched to a gene: 11. Germline V gives CDR1 SNHLY, CDR2 FYNNEI. For the CDR3, the DNA is TGTGCCAGCAGATACGGACAGGGCGACTTCGGCTACACCTTC. As protein: CASRYGQGDFGYTF. Full variable domain (rest looked up from reference TRBV2 and TRBJ1-2): EPEVTQTPSHQVTQMGQEVILRCVPISNHLYFYWYRQILGQKVEFLVSFYNNEISEKSEIFDDQFSVERPDGSNFTLKIRSTKLEDSAMYFCASRYGQGDFGYTFGSGTRLTVV.

This rearrangement joins TRBV6-1 to TRBJ1-5; 7 bases are shared with TRBD1. This CDR3 contains 14 residues. The ends lost 8 bases at V and 1 base at J; junction bases unmatched: 5. Germline-derived CDR1 and CDR2 are MNHNS and SASEGT. This CDR3 is CASWRGGSNQPQHF. The DNA of the CDR3 is TGTGCCAGCTGGCGAGGGGGCAGCAATCAGCCCCAGCATTTT.

The chain combines TRBV6-6 with TRBJ2-7; D is possibly TRBD1 (5 bases). Germline V gene data show CDR1 as MNHNY and CDR2 as SVGAGI (reference sequence). The CDR3 is 12 residues long. V was pared by 8 bases and J by 0 bases, with 8 bases between. The CDR3 DNA reads TGTGCCAGCGCGACAGACTCCTACGAGCAGTACTTC. Translation gives CASATDSYEQYF.

The V and J genes are TRBV4-3 and TRBJ2-7; 8 nucleotides match TRBD2. The length of the CDR3 is 19 residues. V trimming: 0 bases; J trimming: 0 bases; junction bases outside the gene matches: 13. CDR1 LGHNA and CDR2 YSLEER come from the germline V gene. CDR3 amino acids: CASSQEPPSTSGFSYEQYF. The CDR3 DNA reads as TGCGCCAGCAGCCAAGAACCCCCCTCTACTAGCGGATTCTCCTACGAGCAGTACTTC.

The chain recombines TRBV9 with TRBJ2-2; D call uncertain. This CDR3 has 15 residues. Trimming removed 2 bases from V and 5 bases from J, with 13 bases in between. Germline CDR1 and CDR2: SGDLS and YYNGEE. The CDR3 region has the DNA TGTGCCAGCAGCGTCTCACCTAAACTTACCGGGGAGCTGTTTTTT. This codes for CASSVSPKLTGELFF.

V gene TRBV21-1 combines with J gene TRBJ2-7; TRBD1, as called in the table, went unchecked against the DNA. TRBV21-1 is recorded as a pseudogene. The length of the CDR3 is 15 residues. CDR3 amino acids: CASSKARDRHYEQYF. CDR3 bases: TGTGCCAGCAGCAAAGCCCGGGACAGACACTACGAGCAGTACTTC.

The chain couples TRBV6-1 to TRBJ1-4, with D maybe TRBD1 (5 bases). The CDR3 has 17 amino acids. The germline CDR1 and CDR2 sequences are MNHNS and SASEGT. V lost 4 bases and J 4 bases, leaving 19 bases between the germline ends. The CDR3 DNA sequence: TGTGCCAGCAGTGTGTTCGGCCCACAGGCCGATAATGAAAAACTGTTTTTT. Translated: CASSVFGPQADNEKLFF.

The chain joins TRBV6-5 to TRBJ1-5; a possible D gene is TRBD1 (6 bases). The V end was cut by 2 bases, the J end by 0 bases, with 8 bases between. The V gene's germline CDR1 is MNHEY and CDR2 SVGAGI. This CDR3 has 15 amino acids. The CDR3 sequence is CASSYGQYSNQPQHF. In DNA form, the CDR3 reads TGTGCCAGCAGTTACGGACAGTATAGCAATCAGCCCCAGCATTTT.

This clone was detected only once. The chain has TRBV7-6 and TRBJ2-1; 7 bases match TRBD2. With 0 bases clipped from V and 7 bases from J, the junction kept 3 bases outside the gene matches. Germline-derived CDR1 and CDR2 are SGHVS and FNYEAQ. The CDR3 runs 14 residues. In DNA form, the CDR3 reads TGTGCCAGCAGCTTAGCGGGGGGGTCGAATGAGCAGTTCTTC. Its protein is CASSLAGGSNEQFF.

The V gene is TRBV10-3, the J gene TRBJ2-5; D perhaps matches TRBD1 (7 bases). The CDR3 runs to 14 residues. CDR1 and CDR2 from the germline V gene are ENHRY and SYGVKD. Between the trimmed V and J ends, which lost 6 bases and 1 base, there was a span of 12 bases. CDR3: CAISAGQTQETQYF. CDR3 DNA sequence: TGTGCCATCAGCGCGGGACAGACCCAAGAGACCCAGTACTTC.

The gene calls are TRBV6-1 and TRBJ2-1; TRBD1 is a possible D gene (6 bases). The CDR3 runs to 15 residues. V dropped 4 bases and J dropped 6 bases, with 16 bases sitting between them. Germline V CDR1 and CDR2: MNHNS, SASEGT. CDR3 in amino acids: CASSGDIGVANEQFF. The CDR3 nucleotides read TGTGCCAGCAGTGGGGACATCGGCGTTGCCAATGAGCAGTTCTTC.

The rearrangement links TRBV18 to TRBJ2-4; 8 bases agree with TRBD1. This CDR3 has 20 residues. The germline V gene has CDR1 KGHSH and CDR2 LQKENI. V lost 1 base and J lost 2; bases outside the gene matches: 16. The CDR3 sequence is CASSPRSLAGGTSSKNIQYF. In DNA form, the CDR3 reads TGTGCCAGCTCACCACGGTCCTTGGCAGGGGGCACGTCGTCCAAAAACATTCAGTACTTC.